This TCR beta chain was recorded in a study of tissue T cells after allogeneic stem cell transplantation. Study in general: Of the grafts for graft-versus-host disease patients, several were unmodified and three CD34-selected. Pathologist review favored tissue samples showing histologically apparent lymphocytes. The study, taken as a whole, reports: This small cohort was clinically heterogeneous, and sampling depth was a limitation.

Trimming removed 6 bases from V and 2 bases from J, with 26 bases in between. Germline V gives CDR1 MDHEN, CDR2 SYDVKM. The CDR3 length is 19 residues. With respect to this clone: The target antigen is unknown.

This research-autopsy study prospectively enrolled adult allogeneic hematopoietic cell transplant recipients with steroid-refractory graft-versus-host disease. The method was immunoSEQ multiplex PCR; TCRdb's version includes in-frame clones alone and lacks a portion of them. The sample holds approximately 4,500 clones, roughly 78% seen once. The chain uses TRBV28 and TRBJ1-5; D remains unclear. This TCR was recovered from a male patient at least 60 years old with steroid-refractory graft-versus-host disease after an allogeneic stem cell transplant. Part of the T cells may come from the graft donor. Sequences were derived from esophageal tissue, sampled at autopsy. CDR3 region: CASRGGFMFGRTGNQPQHF. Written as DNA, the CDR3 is TGTGCCAGCAGGGGCGGGTTCATGTTTGGCCGGACTGGCAATCAGCCCCAGCATTTT.